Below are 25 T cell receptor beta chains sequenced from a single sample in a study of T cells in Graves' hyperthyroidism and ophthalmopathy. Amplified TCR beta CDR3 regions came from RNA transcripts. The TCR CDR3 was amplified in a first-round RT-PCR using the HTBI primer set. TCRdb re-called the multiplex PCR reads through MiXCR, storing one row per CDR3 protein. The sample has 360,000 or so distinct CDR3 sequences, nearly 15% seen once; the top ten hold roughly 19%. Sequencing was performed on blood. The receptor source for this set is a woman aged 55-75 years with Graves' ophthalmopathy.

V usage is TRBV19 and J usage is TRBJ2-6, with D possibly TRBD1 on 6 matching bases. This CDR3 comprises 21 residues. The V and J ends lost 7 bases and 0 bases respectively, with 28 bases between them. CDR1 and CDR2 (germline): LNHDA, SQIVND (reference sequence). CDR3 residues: CASTMGADIPLYLSGANVLTF. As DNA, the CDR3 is TGTGCCAGTACAATGGGGGCGGACATACCGCTCTACCTCTCTGGGGCCAACGTCCTGACTTTC.

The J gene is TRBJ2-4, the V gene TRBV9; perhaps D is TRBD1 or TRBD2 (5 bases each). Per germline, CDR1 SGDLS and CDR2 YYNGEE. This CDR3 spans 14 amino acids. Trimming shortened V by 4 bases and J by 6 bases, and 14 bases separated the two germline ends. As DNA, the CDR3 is TGTGCCAGCAGCCCCCATGAGGGGTCAAACATTCAGTACTTC. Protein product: CASSPHEGSNIQYF.

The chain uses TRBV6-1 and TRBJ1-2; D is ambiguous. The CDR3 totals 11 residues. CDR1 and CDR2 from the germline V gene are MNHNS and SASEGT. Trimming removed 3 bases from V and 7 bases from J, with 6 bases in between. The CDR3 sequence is CASSDRLGYTF. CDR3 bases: TGTGCCAGCAGTGATAGACTTGGCTACACCTTC.

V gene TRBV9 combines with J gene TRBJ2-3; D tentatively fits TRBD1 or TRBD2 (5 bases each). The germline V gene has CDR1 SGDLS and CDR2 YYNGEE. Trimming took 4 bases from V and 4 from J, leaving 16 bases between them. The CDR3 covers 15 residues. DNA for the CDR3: TGTGCCAGCAGCCCTCTCGTGGGGGAGTCAGATACGCAGTATTTT. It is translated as CASSPLVGESDTQYF.

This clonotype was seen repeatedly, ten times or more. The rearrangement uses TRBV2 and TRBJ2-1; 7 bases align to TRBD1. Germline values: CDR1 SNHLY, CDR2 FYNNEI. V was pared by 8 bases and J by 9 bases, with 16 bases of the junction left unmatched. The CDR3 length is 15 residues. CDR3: CASDLEGGVQGEQFF. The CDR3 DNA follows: TGTGCCAGCGACCTCGAAGGGGGCGTACAAGGTGAGCAGTTCTTC.

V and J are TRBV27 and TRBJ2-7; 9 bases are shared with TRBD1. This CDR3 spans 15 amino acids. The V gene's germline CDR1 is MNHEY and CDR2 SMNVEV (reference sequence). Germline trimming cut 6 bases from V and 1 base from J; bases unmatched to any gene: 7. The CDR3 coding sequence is TGTGCCAGCAGGCCTCGACAGGGGGGGTCCTACGAGCAGTACTTC. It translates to CASRPRQGGSYEQYF.

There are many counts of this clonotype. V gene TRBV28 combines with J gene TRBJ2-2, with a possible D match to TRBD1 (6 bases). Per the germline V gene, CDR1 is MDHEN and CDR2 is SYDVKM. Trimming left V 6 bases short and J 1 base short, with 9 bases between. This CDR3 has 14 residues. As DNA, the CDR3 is TGTGCCAGCAGCCCGACAGGGAACACCGGGGAGCTGTTTTTT. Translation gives CASSPTGNTGELFF.

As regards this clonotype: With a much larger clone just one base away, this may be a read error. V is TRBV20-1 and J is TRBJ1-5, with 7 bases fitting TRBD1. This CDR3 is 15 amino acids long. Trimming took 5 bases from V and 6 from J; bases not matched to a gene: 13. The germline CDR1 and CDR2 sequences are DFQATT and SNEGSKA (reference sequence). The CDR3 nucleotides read TGCAGTGCTCCGAGGGGGCCGGGAGTAGGTCAGCCCCAGCATTTT. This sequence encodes CSAPRGPGVGQPQHF.

The CDR3 region has the DNA TGTGCCAGCAGCTACTATTCAGCGGTCTATCGGGGAGATACGCAGTATTTT. This gives the protein CASSYYSAVYRGDTQYF. The J gene is TRBJ2-3, the V gene TRBV5-6, with D perhaps TRBD2 (5 bases). With 3 bases removed from V and 5 bases from J, the gap between germline ends came to 22 bases. CDR1 SGHDT and CDR2 YYEEEE come from the germline V gene. The CDR3 is 17 amino acids.

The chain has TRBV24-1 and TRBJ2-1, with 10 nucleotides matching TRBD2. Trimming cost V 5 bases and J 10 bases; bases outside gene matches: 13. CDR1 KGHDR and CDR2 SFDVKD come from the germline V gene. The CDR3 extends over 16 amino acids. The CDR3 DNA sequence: TGTGCCACCAGTGGCCGGGGACTAGCGAGAGAGGGGGAGCAGTTCTTC. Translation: CATSGRGLAREGEQFF.

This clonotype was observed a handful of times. The CDR3 region is CASSVGWGGNTGELFF. For the CDR3, the DNA is TGTGCCAGCAGCGTAGGATGGGGAGGGAACACCGGGGAGCTGTTTTTT. The chain employs TRBV9 and TRBJ2-2, with a weak D call TRBD2 (6 bases). The CDR3 length is 16 residues. The V end lost 0 bases, the J end lost 1 base, and 10 bases lay between the germline ends. In germline, CDR1 is SGDLS, CDR2 YYNGEE.

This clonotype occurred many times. As DNA, the CDR3 is TGTGCCAGCAGCCTCCTAGCGGGAGGCACAGATACGCAGTATTTT. Protein product: CASSLLAGGTDTQYF. This chain connects TRBV7-2 to TRBJ2-3; 10 positions agree with TRBD2. The CDR3 totals 15 residues. Germline lookup yields CDR1 SGHTA and CDR2 FQGNSA. The junction had 3 bases not matched to a gene; V was cut back by 5 bases and J by 1 base.

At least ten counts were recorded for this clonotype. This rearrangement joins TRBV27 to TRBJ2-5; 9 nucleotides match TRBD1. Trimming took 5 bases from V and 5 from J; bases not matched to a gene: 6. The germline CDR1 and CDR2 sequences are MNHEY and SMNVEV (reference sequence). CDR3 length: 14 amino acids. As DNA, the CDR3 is TGTGCCAGCAGTCCCGGACAGGGGTGGGAGACCCAGTACTTC. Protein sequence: CASSPGQGWETQYF.

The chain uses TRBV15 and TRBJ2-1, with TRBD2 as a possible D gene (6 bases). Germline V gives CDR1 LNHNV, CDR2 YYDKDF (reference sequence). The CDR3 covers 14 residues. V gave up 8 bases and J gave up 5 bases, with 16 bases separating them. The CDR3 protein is CATDVGGGNNEQFF. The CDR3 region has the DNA TGTGCCACCGATGTGGGAGGAGGAAACAATGAGCAGTTCTTC.

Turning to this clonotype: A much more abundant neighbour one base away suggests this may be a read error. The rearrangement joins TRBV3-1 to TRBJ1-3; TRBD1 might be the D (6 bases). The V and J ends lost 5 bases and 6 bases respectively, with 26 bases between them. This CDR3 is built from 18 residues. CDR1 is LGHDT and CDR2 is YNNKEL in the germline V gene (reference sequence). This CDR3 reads CASSFHLPGGLSINTIYF. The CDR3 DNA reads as TGTGCCAGCAGCTTCCACCTACCCGGGGGCTTATCGATAAACACCATATATTTT.

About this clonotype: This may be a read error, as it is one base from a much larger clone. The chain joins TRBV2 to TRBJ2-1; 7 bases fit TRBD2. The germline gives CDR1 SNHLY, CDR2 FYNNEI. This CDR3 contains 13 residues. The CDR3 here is CASNLAAYNGQFF. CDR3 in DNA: TGTGCCAGCAATCTAGCGGCCTACAATGGGCAGTTCTTC.

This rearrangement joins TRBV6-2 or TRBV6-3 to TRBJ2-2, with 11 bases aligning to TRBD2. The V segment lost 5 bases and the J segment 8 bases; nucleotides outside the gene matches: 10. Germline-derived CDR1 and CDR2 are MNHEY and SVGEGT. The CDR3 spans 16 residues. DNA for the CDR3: TGTGCCAGCAGTGCTGGACATCGGACTAGCGGGGGGGAGCTGTTTTTT. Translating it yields CASSAGHRTSGGELFF.

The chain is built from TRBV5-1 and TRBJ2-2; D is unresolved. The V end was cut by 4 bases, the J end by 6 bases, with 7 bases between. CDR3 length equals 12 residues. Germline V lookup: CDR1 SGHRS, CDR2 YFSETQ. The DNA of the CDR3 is TGCGCCAGCAGCCATGTCGCCGGGGAGCTGTTTTTT. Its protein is CASSHVAGELFF.

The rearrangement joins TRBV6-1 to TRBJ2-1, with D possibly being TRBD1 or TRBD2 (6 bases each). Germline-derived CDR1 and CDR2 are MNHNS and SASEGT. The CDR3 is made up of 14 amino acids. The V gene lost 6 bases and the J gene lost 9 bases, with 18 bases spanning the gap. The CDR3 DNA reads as TGTGCCAGCAGGCTTGGCGGGACCAGGGGTGAGCAGTTCTTC. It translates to CASRLGGTRGEQFF.

The CDR3 DNA reads as TGCAGTGCTAGAGATAGCGGGAGGGCCTGGAATGAGCAGTTCTTC. It encodes CSARDSGRAWNEQFF. The chain links TRBV20-1 to TRBJ2-1; TRBD2 matches 11 bases. There are 15 residues in the CDR3. Unmatched junction bases numbered 5, after V lost 0 bases and J lost 7 bases. In germline, CDR1 is DFQATT, CDR2 SNEGSKA (reference sequence).

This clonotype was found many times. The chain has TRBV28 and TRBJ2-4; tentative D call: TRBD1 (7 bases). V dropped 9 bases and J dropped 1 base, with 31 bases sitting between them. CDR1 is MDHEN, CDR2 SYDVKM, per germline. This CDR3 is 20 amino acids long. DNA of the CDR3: TGTGCCAGTGGACTATTCTCCACAGGGGCCGCTCGACTGGCCAAAAACATTCAGTACTTC. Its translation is CASGLFSTGAARLAKNIQYF.

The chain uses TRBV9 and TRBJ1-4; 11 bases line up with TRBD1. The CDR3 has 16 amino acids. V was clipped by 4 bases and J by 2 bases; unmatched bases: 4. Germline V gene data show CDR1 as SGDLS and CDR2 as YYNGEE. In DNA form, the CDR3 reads TGTGCCAGCAGCAAAAGGACAGGGGGCACTAATGAAAAACTGTTTTTT. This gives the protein CASSKRTGGTNEKLFF.

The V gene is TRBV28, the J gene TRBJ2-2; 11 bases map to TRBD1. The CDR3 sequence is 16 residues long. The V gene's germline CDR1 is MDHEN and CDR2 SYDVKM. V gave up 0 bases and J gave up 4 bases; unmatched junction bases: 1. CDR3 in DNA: TGTGCCAGCAGTTTATGGGGACAGGGGGGCACCGGGGAGCTGTTTTTT. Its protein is CASSLWGQGGTGELFF.

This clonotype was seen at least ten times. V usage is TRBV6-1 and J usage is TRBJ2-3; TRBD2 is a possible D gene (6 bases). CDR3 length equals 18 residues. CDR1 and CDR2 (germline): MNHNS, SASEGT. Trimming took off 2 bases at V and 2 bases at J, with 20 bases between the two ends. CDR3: CASSEIFRAGPNTDTQYF. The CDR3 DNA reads TGTGCCAGCAGTGAAATCTTTCGAGCGGGCCCTAACACAGATACGCAGTATTTT.

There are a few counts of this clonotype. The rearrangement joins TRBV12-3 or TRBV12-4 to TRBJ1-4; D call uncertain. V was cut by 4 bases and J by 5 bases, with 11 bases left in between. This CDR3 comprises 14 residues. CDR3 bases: TGTGCCAGCAGTTCCATCAACCTCAATGAAAAACTGTTTTTT. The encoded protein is CASSSINLNEKLFF.